The sequence of this TCR beta chain was determined in a study of T cell clones after liver transplantation (dated by TCRdb to between 2017 and 2020). At the level of the whole study: ITN030ST, the source of the samples, was a randomized trial that attempted immunosuppression withdrawal within 2 years of liver transplantation. Donor-reactive T cell clones were identified by TCRbeta sequencing after a pre-transplant mixed lymphocyte reaction and then tracked in post-transplant blood. As an antigen-independent comparator for the donor-reactive sequences, third party-reactive TCRbeta sequences from pre-transplant MLRs were identified as well. Of the eight recipients, three were HCV-positive, while the remaining recipients had been transplanted for non-autoimmune, non-viral indications. Subjects received no induction therapy and standard immunosuppression until randomization at 12-24 months post-transplant. Tolerance was defined as complete withdrawal of immunosuppression for at least one year without a rise in liver enzymes beyond twice the upper limit of normal. Blood samples were collected pre-transplant, pre-randomization before withdrawal, and post-randomization after either complete withdrawal or failed withdrawal. The studied cohort comprised 8 liver transplant recipients, 3 classified as tolerant and 5 as non-tolerant. Results the study describes overall, beyond this receptor: Since no allograft tissue specimens were available, donor-reactive T cells may have migrated into the graft instead of being deleted. When repertoire turnover was taken into account, detection of donor-reactive sequences was significantly reduced in 7 of 8 subjects for CD4 and in 8 of 8 subjects for CD8. The decline in donor-reactive sequences exceeded the decline in third party-reactive sequences, suggesting partial antigen-specific deletion that was unrelated to withdrawal success. Conclusions were preliminary, limited by small, heterogeneous patient numbers and non-standardized post-transplant time points. In most of the 8 subjects, circulating donor-reactive CD4 TCRbeta sequences decreased significantly after transplant, regardless of tolerance or HCV status. Low numbers of available donor cells limited the measurable donor-reactive repertoire in a couple of subjects.

Thawed unstimulated PBMCs were stained for CD3, CD4 and CD8 and FACS-sorted into CD3+CD4+ and CD3+CD8+ populations. All 8 studied subjects were randomized to immunosuppression withdrawal. The Qiagen DNeasy Blood and Tissue Kit was used to isolate genomic DNA. V and J lose 8 bases and 3 bases, and a span of 7 bases separates them. CDR1 MNHEY and CDR2 SVGAGI were looked up in the germline V gene. Spanning cysteine to phenylalanine, the CDR3 consists of 11 amino acids. Just the 33-base CDR3 DNA is kept, in frame starting at base 1. High-throughput TCRbeta CDR3 sequencing of frozen genomic DNA was performed by immunoSEQ, including PCR amplification, mapping, bias correction and internal controls. The study's own analysis went as follows. Productive rearrangements were kept, and unique TCRbeta sequences were defined by CDR3 nucleotide sequence plus V and J gene. Donor-reactive sequences required at least 5-fold expansion in CFSE-low cells versus unstimulated pre-transplant cells and at least 0.01% frequency. Minimum frequency thresholds were set for each subject based on the unstimulated sample with the lowest template count, ensuring at least 90% detection power. Jensen-Shannon divergence between the top 1000 TCRbeta sequences post- versus pre-transplant served as the measure of repertoire turnover. Changes in detection of donor-reactive sequences were tested with two-sided Fisher's exact tests. Held by TCRdb, this immuneACCESS table contains in-frame sequences only and omits some clones. Under half of the omission traces to an unresolved V gene where checked; the cause of the rest is unknown. D and trimming were read from the DNA, whereas the V and J calls and clone size are those reported in that table. This sample has 75,000 to 95,000 clones in its table, and approximately 87% of those were observed once. The ten top clones hold less than 3.5% of the sample.

Comment on this clone: Its target antigen remains unknown. No quality values exist for individual bases; no much larger clone is one base distant.

The sequences come from CD4+ T cells from blood, collected at the 22-month timepoint. The sequence was obtained from a human patient who received a liver transplant. Because of the transplant, the T cells may be the graft donor's rather than the patient's own. Rearrangement joined TRBV6-5 to TRBJ2-5; no D gene can be assigned with confidence. The nucleotide sequence reads TGTGCCAGCGCGGTCGAAGAGACCCAGTACTTC. Translated, this is CASAVEETQYF.